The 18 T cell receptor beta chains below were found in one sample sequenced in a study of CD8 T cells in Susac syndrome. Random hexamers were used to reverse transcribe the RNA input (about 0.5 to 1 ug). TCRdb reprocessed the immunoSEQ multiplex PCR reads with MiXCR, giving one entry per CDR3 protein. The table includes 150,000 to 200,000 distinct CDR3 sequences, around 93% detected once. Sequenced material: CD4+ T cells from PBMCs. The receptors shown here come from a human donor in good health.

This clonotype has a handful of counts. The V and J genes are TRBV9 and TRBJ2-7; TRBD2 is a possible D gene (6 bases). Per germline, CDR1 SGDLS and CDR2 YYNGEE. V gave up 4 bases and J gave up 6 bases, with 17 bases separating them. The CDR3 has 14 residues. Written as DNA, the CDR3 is TGTGCCAGCAGCTACCGGGACTTCACCTTCGAGCAGTACTTC. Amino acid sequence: CASSYRDFTFEQYF.

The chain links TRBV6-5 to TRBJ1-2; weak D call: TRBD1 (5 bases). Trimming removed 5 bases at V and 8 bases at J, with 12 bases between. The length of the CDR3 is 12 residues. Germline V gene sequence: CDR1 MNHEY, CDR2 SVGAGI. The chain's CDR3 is CASSASGDGYTF. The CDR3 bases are TGTGCCAGCAGTGCCTCGGGGGACGGCTACACCTTC.

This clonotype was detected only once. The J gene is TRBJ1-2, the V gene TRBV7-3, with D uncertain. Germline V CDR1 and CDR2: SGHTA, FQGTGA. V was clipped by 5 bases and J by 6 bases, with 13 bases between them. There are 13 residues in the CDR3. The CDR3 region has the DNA TGTGCCAGCAGCCCCAAGGGCCACGATGGCTACACCTTC. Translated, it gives CASSPKGHDGYTF.

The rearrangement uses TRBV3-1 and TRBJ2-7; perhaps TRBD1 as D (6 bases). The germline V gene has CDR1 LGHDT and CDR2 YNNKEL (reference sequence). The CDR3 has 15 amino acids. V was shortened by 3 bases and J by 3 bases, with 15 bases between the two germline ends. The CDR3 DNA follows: TGTGCCAGCAGCCAGGGCAGACAGGAGAACTACGAGCAGTACTTC. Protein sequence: CASSQGRQENYEQYF.

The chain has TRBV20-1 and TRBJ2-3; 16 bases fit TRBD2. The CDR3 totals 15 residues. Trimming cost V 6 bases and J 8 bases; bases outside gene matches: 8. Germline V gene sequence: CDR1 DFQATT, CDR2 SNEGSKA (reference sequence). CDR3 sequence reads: CSAPGLAGGLGTQYF. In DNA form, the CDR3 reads TGCAGTGCCCCGGGACTAGCGGGGGGGCTCGGTACGCAGTATTTT.

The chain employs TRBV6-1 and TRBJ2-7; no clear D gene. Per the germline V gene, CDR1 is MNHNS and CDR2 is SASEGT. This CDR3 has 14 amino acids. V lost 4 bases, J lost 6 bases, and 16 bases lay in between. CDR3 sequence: CASSGPKGRFEQYF. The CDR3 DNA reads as TGTGCCAGCAGTGGACCCAAGGGTAGGTTCGAGCAGTACTTC.

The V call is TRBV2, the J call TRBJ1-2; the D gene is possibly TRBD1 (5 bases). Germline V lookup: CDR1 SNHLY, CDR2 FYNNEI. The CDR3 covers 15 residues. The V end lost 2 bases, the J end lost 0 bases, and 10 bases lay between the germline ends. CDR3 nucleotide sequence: TGTGCCAGCAGTGAATTGCAGGGAGCTAACTATGGCTACACCTTC. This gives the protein CASSELQGANYGYTF. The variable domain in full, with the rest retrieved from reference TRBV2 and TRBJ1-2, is EPEVTQTPSHQVTQMGQEVILRCVPISNHLYFYWYRQILGQKVEFLVSFYNNEISEKSEIFDDQFSVERPDGSNFTLKIRSTKLEDSAMYFCASSELQGANYGYTFGSGTRLTVV.

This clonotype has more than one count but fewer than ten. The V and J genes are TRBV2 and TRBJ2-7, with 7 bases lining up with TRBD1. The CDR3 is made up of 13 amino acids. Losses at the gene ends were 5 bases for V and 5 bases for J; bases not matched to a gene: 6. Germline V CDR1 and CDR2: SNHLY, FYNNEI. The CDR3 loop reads CASSKDREHEQYF. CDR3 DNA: TGTGCCAGCAGTAAAGACAGGGAACACGAGCAGTACTTC. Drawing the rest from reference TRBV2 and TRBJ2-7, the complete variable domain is EPEVTQTPSHQVTQMGQEVILRCVPISNHLYFYWYRQILGQKVEFLVSFYNNEISEKSEIFDDQFSVERPDGSNFTLKIRSTKLEDSAMYFCASSKDREHEQYFGPGTRLTVT.

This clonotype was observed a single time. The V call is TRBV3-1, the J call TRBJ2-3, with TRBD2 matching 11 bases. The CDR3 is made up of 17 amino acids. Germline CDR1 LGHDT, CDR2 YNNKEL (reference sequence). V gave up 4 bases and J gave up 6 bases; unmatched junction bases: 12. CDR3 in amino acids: CASSLLVAGGPPDTQYF. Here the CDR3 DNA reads TGTGCCAGCAGCCTCCTCGTAGCGGGGGGGCCGCCTGATACGCAGTATTTT.

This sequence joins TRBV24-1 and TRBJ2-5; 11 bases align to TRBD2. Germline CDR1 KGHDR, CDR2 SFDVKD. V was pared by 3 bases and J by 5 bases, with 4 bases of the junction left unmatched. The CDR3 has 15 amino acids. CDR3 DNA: TGTGCCACCAGTGATCCGCGGACTAGCGGGGAGACCCAGTACTTC. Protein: CATSDPRTSGETQYF.

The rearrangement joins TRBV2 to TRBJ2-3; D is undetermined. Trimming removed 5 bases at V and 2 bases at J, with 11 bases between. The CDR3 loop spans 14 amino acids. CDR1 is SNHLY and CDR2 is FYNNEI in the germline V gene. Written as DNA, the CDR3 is TGTGCCAGCAGTCTACAAGAGGACACAGATACGCAGTATTTT. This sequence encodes CASSLQEDTDTQYF.

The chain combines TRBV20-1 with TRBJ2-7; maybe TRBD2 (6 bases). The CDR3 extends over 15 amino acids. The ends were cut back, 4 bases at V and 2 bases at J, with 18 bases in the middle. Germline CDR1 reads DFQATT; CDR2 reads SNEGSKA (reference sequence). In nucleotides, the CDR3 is TGCAGTGCTATCCACCGGCAAGCGGGTACCTACGAGCAGTACTTC. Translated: CSAIHRQAGTYEQYF.

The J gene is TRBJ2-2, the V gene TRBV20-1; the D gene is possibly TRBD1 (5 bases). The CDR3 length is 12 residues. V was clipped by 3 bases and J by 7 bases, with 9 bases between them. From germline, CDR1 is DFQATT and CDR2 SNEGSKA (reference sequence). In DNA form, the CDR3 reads TGCAGTGCTAGTATAGGGGTCGGGGAGCTGTTTTTT. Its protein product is CSASIGVGELFF.

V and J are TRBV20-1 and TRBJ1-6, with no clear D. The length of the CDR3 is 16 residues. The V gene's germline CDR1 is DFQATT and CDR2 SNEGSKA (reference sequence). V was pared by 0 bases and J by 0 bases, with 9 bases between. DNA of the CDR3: TGCAGTGCTAGAGATCCGGTCAGCTCCTATAATTCACCCCTCCACTTT. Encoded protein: CSARDPVSSYNSPLHF.

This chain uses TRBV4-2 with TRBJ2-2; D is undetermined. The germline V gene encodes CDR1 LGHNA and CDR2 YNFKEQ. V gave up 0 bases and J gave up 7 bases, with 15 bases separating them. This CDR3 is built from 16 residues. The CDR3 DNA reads TGTGCCAGCAGCCAAGATCGAGACTTCCTAAGCGGGGAGCTGTTTTTT. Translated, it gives CASSQDRDFLSGELFF.

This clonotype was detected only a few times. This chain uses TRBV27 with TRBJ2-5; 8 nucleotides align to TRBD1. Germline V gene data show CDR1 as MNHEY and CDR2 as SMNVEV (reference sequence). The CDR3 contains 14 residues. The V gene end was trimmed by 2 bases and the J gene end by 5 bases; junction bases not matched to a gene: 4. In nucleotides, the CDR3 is TGTGCCAGCAGTTTACAGGGGGCTCGGGAGACCCAGTACTTC. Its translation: CASSLQGARETQYF.

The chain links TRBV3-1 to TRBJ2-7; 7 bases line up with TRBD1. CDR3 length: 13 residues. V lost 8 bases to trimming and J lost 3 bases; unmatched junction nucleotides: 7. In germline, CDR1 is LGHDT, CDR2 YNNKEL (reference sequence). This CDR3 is CASGRQGDYEQYF. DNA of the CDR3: TGTGCCAGCGGGAGACAGGGAGACTACGAGCAGTACTTC.

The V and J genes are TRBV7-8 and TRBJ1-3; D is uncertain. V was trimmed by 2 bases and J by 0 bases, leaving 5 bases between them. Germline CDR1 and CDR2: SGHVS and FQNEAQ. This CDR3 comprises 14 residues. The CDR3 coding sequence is TGTGCCAGCAGCTTACAGGTCTCTGGAAACACCATATATTTT. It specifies CASSLQVSGNTIYF.